The 29 T cell receptor beta chains in this list originate from one sample, sequenced in a study of CD8 T cells in Susac syndrome. Roughly 0.5 to 1 ug RNA was reverse transcribed with random hexamers. TCRdb reprocessed the immunoSEQ multiplex PCR reads with MiXCR, giving one entry per CDR3 protein. Among tens of thousands of distinct CDR3 sequences listed, roughly 96% were seen once. The sequencing input was CD8+ T cells from PBMCs. These receptors were taken from a human donor with Susac syndrome.

CDR3 DNA: TGTGCCAGCAGGCGACCGGGACAGGGGGCCCCCGGGGAGCTGTTTTTT. Translation: CASRRPGQGAPGELFF. This rearrangement joins TRBV6-1 to TRBJ2-2; 12 bases match TRBD1. Germline V gene data show CDR1 as MNHNS and CDR2 as SASEGT. The CDR3 sequence is 16 residues long. J gave up 6 bases and V 6 bases, and 8 bases lay outside the gene matches.

The chain has TRBV11-2 and TRBJ2-1; D is undetermined. The germline CDR1 and CDR2 sequences are SGHAT and FQNNGV. CDR3 length: 16 amino acids. V lost 3 bases, J lost 5 bases, and 17 bases lay in between. CDR3: CASSLSRGVVDNEQFF. DNA of the CDR3: TGTGCCAGCAGCTTGTCTCGTGGGGTTGTAGACAATGAGCAGTTCTTC.

The V gene is TRBV9, the J gene TRBJ1-2, with no clear D. CDR1 is SGDLS and CDR2 is YYNGEE in the germline V gene. The CDR3 extends over 14 amino acids. V was cut by 4 bases and J by 1 base, with 11 bases left in between. The CDR3, as DNA: TGTGCCAGCAGCCTCCGGGCCCTTAACTATGGCTACACCTTC. Encoded protein: CASSLRALNYGYTF.

The chain uses TRBV20-1 and TRBJ2-7; D is unclear. The CDR3 runs to 13 residues. Trimming took off 4 bases at V and 5 bases at J, with 15 bases between the two ends. Germline V gene data show CDR1 as DFQATT and CDR2 as SNEGSKA (reference sequence). The CDR3: CSATRLVGDEQYF. The CDR3 coding sequence is TGCAGTGCTACACGGCTAGTTGGCGACGAGCAGTACTTC.

This rearrangement joins TRBV7-8 to TRBJ2-1, with D perhaps matching TRBD1 or TRBD2 (5 bases each). There are 14 residues in the CDR3. CDR1 is SGHVS, CDR2 FQNEAQ, per germline. V was pared by 1 base and J by 9 bases, with 13 bases between. CDR3 sequence reads: CASSLGGWGAEQFF. The CDR3 nucleotides are TGTGCCAGCAGCTTAGGGGGGTGGGGTGCTGAGCAGTTCTTC.

The V call is TRBV6-5, the J call TRBJ2-1, with D hard to call. Trimming stripped 6 bases from V and 4 bases from J, with 10 bases between. The CDR3 is 13 amino acids. CDR1 is MNHEY and CDR2 is SVGAGI in the germline V gene. The CDR3 DNA reads as TGTGCCAGCAGCTCGGGTGTTTACAATGAGCAGTTCTTC. The encoded protein is CASSSGVYNEQFF.

V gene TRBV30 combines with J gene TRBJ2-3; D uncertain. This CDR3 spans 13 amino acids. Germline CDR1 is GTSNPN and CDR2 is SVGIG (reference sequence). The V end was cut by 0 bases, the J end by 0 bases, with 4 bases between. DNA of the CDR3: TGTGCCTGGAGTGTCTTTAGCACAGATACGCAGTATTTT. Amino acid sequence: CAWSVFSTDTQYF.

This CDR3 reads CSAMGGGSYEQYV. DNA of the CDR3: TGCAGTGCTATGGGGGGCGGGTCGTACGAGCAGTACGTC. This chain connects TRBV20-1 to TRBJ2-7; perhaps D is TRBD1 or TRBD2 (6 bases each). Germline lookup yields CDR1 DFQATT and CDR2 SNEGSKA (reference sequence). This CDR3 has 13 residues. V lost 4 bases, J lost 4 bases, and 14 bases lay in between.

The chain combines TRBV2 with TRBJ1-4; 7 positions agree with TRBD1. The CDR3 covers 13 residues. J gave up 8 bases and V 7 bases, and 7 bases lay outside the gene matches. Germline values: CDR1 SNHLY, CDR2 FYNNEI. The CDR3, as DNA: TGTGCCAGCATAACGGGACAGTCGGAAAAACTGTTTTTT. As protein: CASITGQSEKLFF.

The chain couples TRBV20-1 to TRBJ2-1; D may be TRBD1 or TRBD2 (5 bases each). V gave up 3 bases and J gave up 2 bases, with 11 bases separating them. This CDR3 is built from 14 residues. Germline CDR1 is DFQATT and CDR2 is SNEGSKA (reference sequence). The CDR3: CSASRKGPYNEQFF. The CDR3 DNA reads TGCAGTGCTAGTCGAAAGGGACCCTACAATGAGCAGTTCTTC.

V usage is TRBV29-1 and J usage is TRBJ2-1; D is perhaps TRBD1 or TRBD2 (5 bases each). Trimming removed 4 bases from V and 0 bases from J, with 19 bases in between. Germline values: CDR1 SQVTM, CDR2 ANQGSEA. The CDR3 totals 17 residues. The CDR3 bases are TGCAGCGTTGTTGGGTTCGAGCGGACAAACTCCTACAATGAGCAGTTCTTC. It encodes CSVVGFERTNSYNEQFF.

This clonotype was seen just once. The chain joins TRBV24-1 to TRBJ2-5; tentative D call: TRBD1 (6 bases). With 2 bases removed from V and 2 bases from J, the gap between germline ends came to 14 bases. This CDR3 has 16 residues. Germline assignment: CDR1 KGHDR and CDR2 SFDVKD. CDR3 protein: CATSDSDTGIQETQYF. The CDR3 DNA is TGTGCCACCAGTGATTCCGACACAGGGATTCAAGAGACCCAGTACTTC.

The rearrangement links TRBV20-1 to TRBJ2-1, with D possibly being TRBD2 (5 bases). The germline gives CDR1 DFQATT, CDR2 SNEGSKA (reference sequence). The CDR3 extends over 14 amino acids. Trimming pared 2 bases from V and 5 bases from J, leaving 13 bases between. The CDR3 sequence: CSARYGDAHNEQFF. CDR3 bases: TGCAGTGCTAGATACGGGGATGCCCACAATGAGCAGTTCTTC.

The chain joins TRBV2 to TRBJ2-3, with D unresolved. Germline CDR1 and CDR2: SNHLY and FYNNEI. The CDR3 length is 14 residues. Trimming cost V 7 bases and J 4 bases, with 15 bases left between them. CDR3 coding DNA: TGTGCCAGCACTCGTTCGACGGCGTCAGATACGCAGTATTTT. This gives the protein CASTRSTASDTQYF.

This chain uses TRBV28 with TRBJ1-2; maybe TRBD1 (5 bases). The CDR3 sequence is 11 residues long. From germline, CDR1 is MDHEN and CDR2 SYDVKM. V was pared by 10 bases and J by 4 bases, with 10 bases between. The CDR3 loop reads CATQGPYGYTF. CDR3 sequence (DNA): TGTGCCACCCAGGGCCCCTATGGCTACACCTTC.

This chain links TRBV29-1 with TRBJ2-7, with D maybe TRBD2 (6 bases). CDR3 length: 11 amino acids. V was cut by 4 bases and J by 5 bases, with 9 bases left in between. Germline V gives CDR1 SQVTM, CDR2 ANQGSEA. The CDR3, as DNA: TGCAGCGTTGGGCGACTAGACGAGCAGTACTTC. It encodes CSVGRLDEQYF.

The chain combines TRBV14 with TRBJ1-1; D gene unclear. CDR1 SGHDN and CDR2 FVKESK come from the germline V gene. The CDR3 spans 14 residues. V was pared by 4 bases and J by 1 base, with 10 bases between. The DNA of the CDR3 is TGTGCCAGCAGCCCCACCCGGGAGAACACTGAAGCTTTCTTT. The encoded protein is CASSPTRENTEAFF.

The CDR3 DNA sequence: TGTGCCAGCACCAGACCGAGAGAGAGGTCCCAAGAGACCCAGTACTTC. It codes for CASTRPRERSQETQYF. The rearrangement uses TRBV6-6 and TRBJ2-5; no clear D. The germline V gene has CDR1 MNHNY and CDR2 SVGAGI (reference sequence). This CDR3 is built from 16 residues. Between the trimmed V and J ends, which lost 7 bases and 1 base, there was a span of 19 bases.

The gene calls are TRBV29-1 and TRBJ1-1, with D unresolved. The CDR3 loop spans 14 amino acids. CDR1 and CDR2 (germline): SQVTM, ANQGSEA. V was cut by 2 bases and J by 1 base, with 11 bases left in between. The CDR3 sequence is CSVEFPRQNTEAFF. Here the CDR3 DNA reads TGCAGCGTTGAATTTCCCAGGCAGAACACTGAAGCTTTCTTT. The full variable domain, completed using reference TRBV29-1 and TRBJ1-1, is SAVISQKPSRDICQRGTSLTIQCQVDSQVTMMFWYRQQPGQSLTLIATANQGSEATYESGFVIDKFPISRPNLTFSTLTVSNMSPEDSSIYLCSVEFPRQNTEAFFGQGTRLTVV.

The J gene is TRBJ1-4, the V gene TRBV20-1; D is unresolved. Germline V gene data show CDR1 as DFQATT and CDR2 as SNEGSKA (reference sequence). V was shortened by 7 bases and J by 6 bases, with 9 bases between the two germline ends. The CDR3 is made up of 11 amino acids. CDR3 DNA: TGCAGTGGGGGTCGGGATGAAAAACTGTTTTTT. This encodes CSGGRDEKLFF.

The chain uses TRBV10-3 and TRBJ2-7, with D possibly being TRBD2 (6 bases). Trimming pared 3 bases from V and 2 bases from J, leaving 14 bases between. Per germline, CDR1 ENHRY and CDR2 SYGVKD. This CDR3 region has 15 residues. The chain's CDR3 is CAISDPSDLTYEQYF. CDR3 DNA sequence: TGTGCCATCAGTGACCCTAGCGATCTCACCTACGAGCAGTACTTC.

The chain has TRBV5-4 and TRBJ2-2, with D tentatively TRBD2 (6 bases). The CDR3 consists of 16 residues. With 1 base removed from V and 4 bases from J, the gap between germline ends came to 14 bases. Germline V gene sequence: CDR1 SGHNT, CDR2 YYREEE (reference sequence). CDR3 nucleotides: TGTGCCAGCAGCTTGCGTCCCAGGGAGGCCACCGGGGAGCTGTTTTTT. It is translated as CASSLRPREATGELFF.

V gene TRBV7-9 combines with J gene TRBJ1-1; D is undetermined. The germline gives CDR1 SEHNR, CDR2 FQNEAQ (reference sequence). The ends were cut back, 5 bases at V and 3 bases at J, with 16 bases in the middle. CDR3 length equals 15 residues. CDR3 loop: CASSPTRGGDTEAFF. CDR3 coding DNA: TGTGCCAGCAGCCCCACCCGGGGAGGCGACACTGAAGCTTTCTTT.

The V and J genes are TRBV13 and TRBJ2-5, with D tentatively TRBD2 (6 bases). In germline, CDR1 is PRHDT, CDR2 FYEKMQ (reference sequence). The length of the CDR3 is 15 residues. Trimming shortened V by 1 base and J by 1 base, and 10 bases separated the two germline ends. CDR3 nucleotides: TGTGCCAGCAGCTTAGATGGGGGGTCCCAAGAGACCCAGTACTTC. It specifies CASSLDGGSQETQYF.

The chain is built from TRBV9 and TRBJ1-1, with D possibly being TRBD1 (5 bases). V shed 0 bases and J shed 1 base, with 7 bases lying between them. The CDR3 length is 14 residues. Germline lookup yields CDR1 SGDLS and CDR2 YYNGEE. CDR3 amino acids: CASSVGGTNTEAFF. In DNA, the CDR3 is TGTGCCAGCAGCGTAGGTGGGACGAACACTGAAGCTTTCTTT.

The rearrangement joins TRBV24-1 to TRBJ2-1, with 9 nucleotides matching TRBD2. The CDR3 extends over 17 amino acids. J lost 5 bases, V lost 0 bases, and 7 bases had no gene match. Germline V gives CDR1 KGHDR, CDR2 SFDVKD. The CDR3 sequence is CATSDLRGRAVHNEQFF. The CDR3, as DNA: TGTGCCACCAGTGATTTGCGCGGGAGGGCCGTCCACAATGAGCAGTTCTTC.

The V gene is TRBV5-6, the J gene TRBJ2-1; D not resolved. There are 13 residues in the CDR3. V was shortened by 0 bases and J by 8 bases, with 9 bases between the two germline ends. CDR1 is SGHDT and CDR2 is YYEEEE in the germline V gene. The DNA for the CDR3 is TGTGCCAGCAGCTTGGAGGTATCCGATGAGCAGTTCTTC. Protein sequence: CASSLEVSDEQFF.

This rearrangement joins TRBV28 to TRBJ2-7; D gene unclear. Germline-derived CDR1 and CDR2 are MDHEN and SYDVKM. This CDR3 contains 14 residues. V lost 3 bases and J lost 2, with 11 bases in between. The CDR3 loop is CASSFQTEAYEQYF. The CDR3, as DNA: TGTGCCAGCAGTTTCCAAACAGAGGCCTACGAGCAGTACTTC.

The chain is built from TRBV28 and TRBJ2-5; 11 nucleotides line up with TRBD2. This CDR3 region has 14 residues. V trimming: 5 bases; J trimming: 2 bases; junction bases outside the gene matches: 1. Germline lookup yields CDR1 MDHEN and CDR2 SYDVKM. In nucleotides, the CDR3 is TGTGCCAGCAGTCGACTAGCGGGACAAGAGACCCAGTACTTC. Amino acids: CASSRLAGQETQYF.